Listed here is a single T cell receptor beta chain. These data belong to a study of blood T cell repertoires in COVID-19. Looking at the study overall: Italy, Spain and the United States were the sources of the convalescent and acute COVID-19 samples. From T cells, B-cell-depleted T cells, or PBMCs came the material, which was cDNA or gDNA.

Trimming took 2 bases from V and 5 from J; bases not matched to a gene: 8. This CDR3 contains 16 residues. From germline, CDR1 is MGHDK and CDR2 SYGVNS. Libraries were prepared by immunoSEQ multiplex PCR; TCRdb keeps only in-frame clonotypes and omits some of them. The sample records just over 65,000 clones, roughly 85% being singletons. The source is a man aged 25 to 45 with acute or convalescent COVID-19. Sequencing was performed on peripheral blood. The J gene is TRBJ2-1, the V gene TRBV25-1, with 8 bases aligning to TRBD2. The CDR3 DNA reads TGTGCCAGCAGTGAAATTCTTAGCGGGGTCCACAATGAGCAGTTCTTC. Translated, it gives CASSEILSGVHNEQFF. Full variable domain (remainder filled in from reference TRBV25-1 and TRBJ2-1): EADIYQTPRYLVIGTGKKITLECSQTMGHDKMYWYQQDPGMELHLIHYSYGVNSTEKGDLSSESTVSRIRTEHFPLTLESARPSHTSQYLCASSEILSGVHNEQFFGPGTRLTVL.